The present entry profiles one TCR beta chain with its context. This specimen comes from a study of blood T cell repertoires in COVID-19. For the study at large: Sites across the United States, Italy and Spain contributed samples from acute and convalescent COVID-19. Sample material is recorded as cDNA or gDNA derived from T cells, B-cell-depleted T cells, or PBMCs.

Germline V gene lookup returns CDR1 SGHRS and CDR2 YFSETQ. Trimming stripped 5 bases from V and 2 bases from J, with 16 bases between. The CDR3 runs to 15 residues. Authors' analysis steps: How many nucleated cells were present was estimated from reference gene primer amplification. Produced via immunoSEQ multiplex PCR; TCRdb's table is partial and in-frame only. D and trimming were read from the DNA, whereas the V and J calls and clone size are those reported in that table. The table lists a few hundred thousand clones, around four fifths of them singletons, with 15% to 20% in the top ten. The receptor was isolated from a woman over 75 with active or convalescent COVID-19. The chain carries TRBV5-1 and TRBJ1-1; a weak D match, TRBD1 (6 bases). Sequencing was carried out using peripheral blood. The CDR3 region is CASSQGLRGNTEAFF. As DNA, the CDR3 is TGCGCCAGCAGTCAGGGGCTTAGAGGTAACACTGAAGCTTTCTTT.